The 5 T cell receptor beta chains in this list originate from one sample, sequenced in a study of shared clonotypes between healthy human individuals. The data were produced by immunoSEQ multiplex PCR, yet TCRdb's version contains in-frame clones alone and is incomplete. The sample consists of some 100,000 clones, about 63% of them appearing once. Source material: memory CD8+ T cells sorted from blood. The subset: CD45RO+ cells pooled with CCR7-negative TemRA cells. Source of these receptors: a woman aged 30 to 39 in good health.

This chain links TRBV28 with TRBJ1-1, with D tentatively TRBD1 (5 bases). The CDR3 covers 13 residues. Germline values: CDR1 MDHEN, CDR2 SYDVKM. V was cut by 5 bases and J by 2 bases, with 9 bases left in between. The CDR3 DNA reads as TGTGCCAGCAGTCATGGGGGAAACACTGAAGCTTTCTTT. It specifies CASSHGGNTEAFF.

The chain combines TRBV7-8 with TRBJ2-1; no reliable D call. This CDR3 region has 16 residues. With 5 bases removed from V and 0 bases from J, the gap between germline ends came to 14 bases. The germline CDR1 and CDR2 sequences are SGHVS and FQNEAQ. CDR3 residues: CASSQNPLTSYNEQFF. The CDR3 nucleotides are TGTGCCAGCAGCCAAAACCCACTAACCTCCTACAATGAGCAGTTCTTC.

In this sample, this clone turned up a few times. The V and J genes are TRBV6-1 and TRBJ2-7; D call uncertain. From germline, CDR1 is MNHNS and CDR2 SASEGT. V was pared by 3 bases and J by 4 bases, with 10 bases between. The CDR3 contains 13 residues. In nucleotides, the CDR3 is TGTGCCAGCAGTGACGCTTGGTTTTACGAGCAGTACTTC. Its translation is CASSDAWFYEQYF.

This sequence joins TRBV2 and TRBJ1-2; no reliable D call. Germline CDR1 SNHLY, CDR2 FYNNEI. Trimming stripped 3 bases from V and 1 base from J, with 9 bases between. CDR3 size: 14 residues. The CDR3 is CASSDQLVNYGYTF. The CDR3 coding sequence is TGTGCCAGCAGTGATCAGCTAGTTAACTATGGCTACACCTTC.

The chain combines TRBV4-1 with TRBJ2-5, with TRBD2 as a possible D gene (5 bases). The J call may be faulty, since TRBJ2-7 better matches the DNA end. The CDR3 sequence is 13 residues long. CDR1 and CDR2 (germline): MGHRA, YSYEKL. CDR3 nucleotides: TGCGCCAGCAGCCAAGGCCTCGGGGTCGAGCAGTACTTC. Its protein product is CASSQGLGVEQYF.